This T cell receptor beta chain was observed in a study of control samples from healthy donors and cancer patients. Produced via immunoSEQ multiplex PCR; TCRdb's table is partial and in-frame only. The repertoire holds 120,000 or so clones, with 87% as singletons. Input material: blood. This TCR derives from a man between 40 and 49 years old in good health.

CDR3 sequence: CASSLVQKENTIYF. In DNA, the CDR3 is TGTGCCAGCAGCTTAGTTCAAAAGGAAAACACCATATATTTT. The chain uses TRBV7-9 and TRBJ1-3; D remains unclear. Trimming removed 1 base at V and 6 bases at J, with 10 bases between. Germline V lookup: CDR1 SEHNR, CDR2 FQNEAQ (reference sequence). The CDR3 covers 14 residues. The whole variable domain, filled in from reference TRBV7-9 and TRBJ1-3, reads DTGVSQNPRHKITKRGQNVTFRCDPISEHNRLYWYRQTLGQGPEFLTYFQNEAQLEKSRLLSDRFSAERPKGSFSTLEIQRTEQGDSAMYLCASSLVQKENTIYFGEGSWLTVV.